This TCR beta chain was captured in a study of shared clonotypes between healthy human individuals. General study results and limits: Among a handful of donors, roughly 5% of naive CD4 clonotypes were found in common. When compared with the clonotypes that were shared by all four sorted-subset donors, the non-shared clonotypes turned out to have lower generation probabilities.

Points on this clone: The antigen is unknown.

Clones were read by immunoSEQ multiplex PCR, and TCRdb kept only the in-frame ones, dropping some. This sample yields around 610,000 clones, of which around 96% are seen a single time; about 0.12% belongs to the top ten. Positive CCR7 selection of CD45RO-negative cells yielded the naive CD8 cells, and terminally differentiated effector memory CD45RA+ cells were excluded. Everyone who donated was a Caucasian adult who lived in Nashville, Tennessee. The receptor was isolated from a woman aged 30 to 39 in good health. Sequencing used naive CD8+ T cells sorted from blood.

This CDR3 is CASSLHGRGNQPQHF. CDR3 bases: TGTGCCAGCAGCTTACACGGCAGGGGAAATCAGCCCCAGCATTTT. The V and J genes are TRBV11-3 and TRBJ1-5, with D tentatively TRBD1 (6 bases). V lost 2 bases and J lost 4, with 12 bases in between. Germline-derived CDR1 and CDR2 are SGHNT and YENEEA. The length of the CDR3 is 15 residues.